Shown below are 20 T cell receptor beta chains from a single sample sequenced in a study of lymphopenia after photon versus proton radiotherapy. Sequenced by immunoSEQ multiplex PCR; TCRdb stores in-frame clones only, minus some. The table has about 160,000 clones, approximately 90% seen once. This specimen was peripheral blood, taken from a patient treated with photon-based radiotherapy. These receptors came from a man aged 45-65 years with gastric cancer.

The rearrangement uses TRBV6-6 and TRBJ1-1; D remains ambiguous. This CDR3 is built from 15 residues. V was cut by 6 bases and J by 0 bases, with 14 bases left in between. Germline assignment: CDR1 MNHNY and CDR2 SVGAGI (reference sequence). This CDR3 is CASRHSGSLNTEAFF. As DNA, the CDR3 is TGTGCCAGCAGGCACTCGGGGAGCTTGAACACTGAAGCTTTCTTT.

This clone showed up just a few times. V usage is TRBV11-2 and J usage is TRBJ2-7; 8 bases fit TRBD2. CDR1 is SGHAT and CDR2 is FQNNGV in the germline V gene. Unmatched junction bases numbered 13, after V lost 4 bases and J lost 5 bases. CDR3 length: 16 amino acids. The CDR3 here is CASSSLRSGRTHEQYF. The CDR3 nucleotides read TGTGCCAGCAGCTCCCTGCGGAGCGGGAGAACTCACGAGCAGTACTTC. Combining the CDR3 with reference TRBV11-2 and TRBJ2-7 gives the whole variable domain EAGVAQSPRYKIIEKRQSVAFWCNPISGHATLYWYQQILGQGPKLLIQFQNNGVVDDSQLPKDRFSAERLKGVDSTLKIQPAKLEDSAVYLCASSSLRSGRTHEQYFGPGTRLTVT.

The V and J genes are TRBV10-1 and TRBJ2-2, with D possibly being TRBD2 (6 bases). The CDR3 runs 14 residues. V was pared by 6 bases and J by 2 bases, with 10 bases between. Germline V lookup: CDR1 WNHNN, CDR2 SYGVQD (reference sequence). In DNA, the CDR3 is TGCGCCAGCAGGCGGGATCCCAACACCGGGGAGCTGTTTTTT. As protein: CASRRDPNTGELFF.

The CDR3 nucleotides are TGTGCCAGCAGCCAAAGGGGCGGAAAGATTCCGTGCACAGATACGCAGTATTTT. Translation: CASSQRGGKIPCTDTQYF. The chain carries TRBV21-1 and TRBJ2-3; TRBD1 was called by the table and not checked on the DNA. TRBV21-1 is tagged as a pseudogene. There are 18 residues in the CDR3.

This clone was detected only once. The CDR3 DNA reads TGTGCCAGCAGCTTAGTCGGGGAAAGGCAGCCCCAGCATTTT. Translated: CASSLVGERQPQHF. J is TRBJ1-5 and V is TRBV7-9; D uncertain. V was trimmed by 1 base and J by 7 bases, leaving 11 bases between them. The CDR3 consists of 14 residues. Germline V gives CDR1 SEHNR, CDR2 FQNEAQ (reference sequence).

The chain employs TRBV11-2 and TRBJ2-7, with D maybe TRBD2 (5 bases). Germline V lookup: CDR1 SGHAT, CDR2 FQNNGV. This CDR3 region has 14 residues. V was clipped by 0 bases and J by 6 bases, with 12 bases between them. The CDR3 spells CASSLDLGVGEQYF. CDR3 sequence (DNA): TGTGCCAGCAGCTTAGATCTCGGGGTCGGCGAGCAGTACTTC.

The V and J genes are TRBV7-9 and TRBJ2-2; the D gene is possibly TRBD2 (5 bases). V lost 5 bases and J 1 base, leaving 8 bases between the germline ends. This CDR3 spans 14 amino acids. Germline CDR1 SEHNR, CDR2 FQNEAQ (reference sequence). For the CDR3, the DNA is TGTGCCAGCAGCGTGAGCGGGAACACCGGGGAGCTGTTTTTT. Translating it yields CASSVSGNTGELFF.

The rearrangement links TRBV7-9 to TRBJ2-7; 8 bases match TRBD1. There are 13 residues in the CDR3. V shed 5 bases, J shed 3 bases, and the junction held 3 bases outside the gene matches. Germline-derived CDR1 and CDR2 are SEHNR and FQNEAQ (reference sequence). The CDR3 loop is CASSPDRDYEQYF. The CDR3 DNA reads TGTGCCAGCAGCCCGGACAGGGACTACGAGCAGTACTTC.

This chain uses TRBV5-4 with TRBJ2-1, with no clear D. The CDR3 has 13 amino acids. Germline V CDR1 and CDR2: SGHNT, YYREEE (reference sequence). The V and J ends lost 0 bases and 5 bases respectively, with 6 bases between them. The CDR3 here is CASSLGDHNEQFF. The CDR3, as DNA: TGTGCCAGCAGCTTGGGTGATCACAATGAGCAGTTCTTC.

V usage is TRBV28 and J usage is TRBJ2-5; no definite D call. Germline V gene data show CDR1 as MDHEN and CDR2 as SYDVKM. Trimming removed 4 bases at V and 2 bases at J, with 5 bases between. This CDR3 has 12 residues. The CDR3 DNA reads TGTGCCAGCAGTTCTCATCAAGAGACCCAGTACTTC. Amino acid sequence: CASSSHQETQYF.

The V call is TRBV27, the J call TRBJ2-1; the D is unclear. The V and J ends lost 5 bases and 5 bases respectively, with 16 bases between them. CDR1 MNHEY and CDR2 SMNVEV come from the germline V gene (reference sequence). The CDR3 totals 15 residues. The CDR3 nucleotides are TGTGCCAGCAGTAGAAGCGATCCAAGGCACAATGAGCAGTTCTTC. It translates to CASSRSDPRHNEQFF.

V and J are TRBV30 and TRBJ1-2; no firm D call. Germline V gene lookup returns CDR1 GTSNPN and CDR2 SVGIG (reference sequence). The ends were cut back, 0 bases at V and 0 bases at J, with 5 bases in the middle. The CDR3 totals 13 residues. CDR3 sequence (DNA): TGTGCCTGGAGTGTGGGAGCTAACTATGGCTACACCTTC. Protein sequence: CAWSVGANYGYTF.

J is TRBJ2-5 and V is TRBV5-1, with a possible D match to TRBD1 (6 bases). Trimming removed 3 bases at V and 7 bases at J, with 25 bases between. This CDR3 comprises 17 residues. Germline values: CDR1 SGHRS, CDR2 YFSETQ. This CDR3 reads CASSWNPRQATPGTQYF. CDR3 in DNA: TGCGCCAGCAGCTGGAATCCTCGACAGGCCACCCCTGGGACCCAGTACTTC.

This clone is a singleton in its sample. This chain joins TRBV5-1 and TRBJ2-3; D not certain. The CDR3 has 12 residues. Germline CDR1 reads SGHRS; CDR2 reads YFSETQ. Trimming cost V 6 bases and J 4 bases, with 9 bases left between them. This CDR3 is CASNEVADTQYF. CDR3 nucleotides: TGCGCCAGCAATGAAGTGGCAGATACGCAGTATTTT.

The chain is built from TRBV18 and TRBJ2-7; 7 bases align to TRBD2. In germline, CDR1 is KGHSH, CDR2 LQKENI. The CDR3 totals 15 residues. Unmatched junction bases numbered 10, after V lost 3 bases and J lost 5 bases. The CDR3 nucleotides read TGTGCCAGCTCACCTGGGGGAGGGCCACCCCACGAGCAGTACTTC. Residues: CASSPGGGPPHEQYF.

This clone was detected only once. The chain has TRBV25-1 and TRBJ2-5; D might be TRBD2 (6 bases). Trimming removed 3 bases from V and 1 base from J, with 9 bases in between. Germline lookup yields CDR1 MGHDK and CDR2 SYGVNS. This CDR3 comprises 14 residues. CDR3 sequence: CASSEAGPQETQYF. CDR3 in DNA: TGTGCCAGCAGTGAGGCGGGACCCCAAGAGACCCAGTACTTC. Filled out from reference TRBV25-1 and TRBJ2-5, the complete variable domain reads EADIYQTPRYLVIGTGKKITLECSQTMGHDKMYWYQQDPGMELHLIHYSYGVNSTEKGDLSSESTVSRIRTEHFPLTLESARPSHTSQYLCASSEAGPQETQYFGPGTRLLVL.

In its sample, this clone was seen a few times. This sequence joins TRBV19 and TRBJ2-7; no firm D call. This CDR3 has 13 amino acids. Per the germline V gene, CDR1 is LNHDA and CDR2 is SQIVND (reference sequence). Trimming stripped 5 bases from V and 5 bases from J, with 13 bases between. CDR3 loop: CASSPRSLDEQYF. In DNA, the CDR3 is TGTGCCAGTAGTCCCAGGAGTTTAGACGAGCAGTACTTC.

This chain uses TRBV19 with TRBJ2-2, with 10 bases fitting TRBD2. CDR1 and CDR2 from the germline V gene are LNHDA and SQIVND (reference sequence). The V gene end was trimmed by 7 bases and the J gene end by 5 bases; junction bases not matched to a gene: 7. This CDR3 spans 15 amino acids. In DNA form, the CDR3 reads TGTGCCAGTACGAGCCTAGCGGGAGATACCGGGGAGCTGTTTTTT. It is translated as CASTSLAGDTGELFF.

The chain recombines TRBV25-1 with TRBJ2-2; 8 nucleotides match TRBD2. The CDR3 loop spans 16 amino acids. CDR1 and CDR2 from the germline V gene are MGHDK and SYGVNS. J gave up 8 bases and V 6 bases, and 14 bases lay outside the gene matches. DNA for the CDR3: TGTGCCAGCAGATCATCCGGGACTAGGGATATAGGGGAGCTGTTTTTT. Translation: CASRSSGTRDIGELFF.

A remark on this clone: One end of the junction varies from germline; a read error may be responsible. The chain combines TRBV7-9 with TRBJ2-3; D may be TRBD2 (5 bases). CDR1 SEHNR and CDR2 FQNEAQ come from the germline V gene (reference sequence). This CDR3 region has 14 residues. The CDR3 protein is CASSALISGDTQYF. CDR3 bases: TGTGCCAGCAGCGCGCTGATCAGCGGAGATACTCAGTATTTT.